The 11 T cell receptor beta chains below all came from one sample that was sequenced in a study of shared clonotypes between healthy human individuals. TCRdb's copy holds only in-frame clones and misses some; the assay was immunoSEQ multiplex PCR. The data show about 1 million clones, about 76% seen once. Sequenced: memory CD4+ T cells sorted from blood. The subset here: CD45RA-negative fraction. Receptors were obtained from a man between 18 and 35 years old in good health.

The chain couples TRBV30 to TRBJ2-7; D uncertain. Germline lookup yields CDR1 GTSNPN and CDR2 SVGIG (reference sequence). V lost 2 bases, J lost 3 bases, and 11 bases lay in between. The CDR3 has 13 amino acids. Here the CDR3 reads CAWSLGDRYEQYF. The CDR3 DNA reads as TGTGCCTGGAGTCTGGGCGACCGCTACGAGCAGTACTTC.

The gene calls are TRBV30 and TRBJ2-7; either TRBD1 or TRBD2 may supply D (6 bases each). Germline V gene lookup returns CDR1 GTSNPN and CDR2 SVGIG (reference sequence). Trimming pared 3 bases from V and 3 bases from J, leaving 15 bases between. This CDR3 region has 14 residues. CDR3 sequence: CAWRRGGGGYEQYF. In DNA form, the CDR3 reads TGTGCCTGGAGGAGAGGAGGGGGAGGCTACGAGCAGTACTTC. Filled out from reference TRBV30 and TRBJ2-7, the complete variable domain reads SQTIHQWPATLVQPVGSPLSLECTVEGTSNPNLYWYRQAAGRGLQLLFYSVGIGQISSEVPQNLSASRPQDRQFILSSKKLLLSDSGFYLCAWRRGGGGYEQYFGPGTRLTVT.

CDR3 region: CASSFSLLAAGLWDTQYF. As DNA, the CDR3 is TGTGCCAGCAGCTTTTCATTACTAGCGGCCGGCCTGTGGGATACGCAGTATTTT. This chain joins TRBV13 and TRBJ2-3; 8 nucleotides line up with TRBD2. The CDR3 is 18 residues long. V lost 3 bases, J lost 6 bases, and 17 bases stayed unmatched. Per the germline V gene, CDR1 is PRHDT and CDR2 is FYEKMQ (reference sequence).

The rearrangement links TRBV7-2 to TRBJ2-2, with D perhaps matching TRBD2 (5 bases). The CDR3 loop spans 14 amino acids. The V and J ends lost 1 base and 3 bases respectively, with 6 bases between them. CDR1 and CDR2 from the germline V gene are SGHTA and FQGNSA. The CDR3 DNA follows: TGTGCCAGCAGCTTAGGCGGGCACACCGGGGAGCTGTTTTTT. This translates into CASSLGGHTGELFF. The variable domain in full, completed from reference TRBV7-2 and TRBJ2-2, reads GAGVSQSPSNKVTEKGKDVELRCDPISGHTALYWYRQSLGQGLEFLIYFQGNSAPDKSGLPSDRFSAERTGGSVSTLTIQRTQQEDSAVYLCASSLGGHTGELFFGEGSRLTVL.

At least ten counts were recorded for this clone. V is TRBV13 and J is TRBJ2-3, with 9 bases lining up with TRBD2. This CDR3 spans 14 amino acids. With 2 bases clipped from V and 9 bases from J, the junction kept 6 bases outside the gene matches. Germline CDR1 is PRHDT and CDR2 is FYEKMQ (reference sequence). The CDR3 DNA reads TGTGCCAGCAGCTTAAGCGGGGGGCAGATGACGCAGTATTTT. It codes for CASSLSGGQMTQYF.

The chain employs TRBV11-2 and TRBJ1-1; no clear D. Germline CDR1 and CDR2: SGHAT and FQNNGV. The CDR3 consists of 13 residues. V lost 1 base to trimming and J lost 6 bases, with 9 bases between them. CDR3 amino acids: CASSLVAGSEAFF. DNA for the CDR3: TGTGCCAGCAGCTTAGTGGCAGGCTCTGAAGCTTTCTTT.

A few counts support this clone. The V gene is TRBV4-1, the J gene TRBJ2-7; 7 bases are a match to TRBD1. The CDR3 sequence is 12 residues long. The germline CDR1 and CDR2 sequences are MGHRA and YSYEKL. Germline trimming cut 6 bases from V and 5 bases from J; bases unmatched to any gene: 4. The CDR3 bases are TGCGCCAGCAGTATGACAGGGAACGAGCAGTACTTC. Amino acids: CASSMTGNEQYF.

In nucleotides, the CDR3 is TGTGCCAGCAGCTTCGGACAGGACGGAAACACCATATATTTT. It is translated as CASSFGQDGNTIYF. The V call is TRBV4-2, the J call TRBJ1-3, with TRBD1 matching over 7 bases. Trimming took 5 bases from V and 4 from J; bases not matched to a gene: 5. Germline V gives CDR1 LGHNA, CDR2 YNFKEQ. The CDR3 contains 14 residues.

This clone appeared a few times. The J gene is TRBJ1-4, the V gene TRBV30; D uncertain. The CDR3 covers 11 residues. The germline gives CDR1 GTSNPN, CDR2 SVGIG (reference sequence). V gave up 0 bases and J gave up 10 bases, with 6 bases separating them. The CDR3 DNA sequence: TGTGCCTGGAGTGTAGAGGCAAAACTGTTTTTT. It specifies CAWSVEAKLFF.

This chain uses TRBV19 with TRBJ2-7; D uncertain. Trimming pared 4 bases from V and 0 bases from J, leaving 7 bases between. In germline, CDR1 is LNHDA, CDR2 SQIVND (reference sequence). The CDR3 extends over 13 amino acids. CDR3 nucleotides: TGTGCCAGTAGTACCGCTAGCTCCTACGAGCAGTACTTC. As protein: CASSTASSYEQYF.

In its sample, this clone was seen a few times. The V call is TRBV29-1, the J call TRBJ1-1; D remains unclear. Trimming took off 2 bases at V and 1 base at J, with 2 bases between the two ends. The CDR3 is made up of 11 amino acids. Per germline, CDR1 SQVTM and CDR2 ANQGSEA. CDR3 protein: CSVEQNTEAFF. The CDR3 nucleotides read TGCAGCGTTGAACAGAACACTGAAGCTTTCTTT.